This T cell receptor beta chain was captured by sequencing in a study of shared clonotypes between healthy human individuals. On the study more broadly: CD4 naive cells filled three plates per donor, CD4 memory three, CD8 naive two and CD8 memory one.

Naive CD8 cells comprised CD45RO-negative, CCR7-positively selected cells, excluding terminally differentiated effector memory CD45RA+ cells. There were no recent acute infections or vaccinations among the donors, who were healthy HIV-negative adults. With regard to this clone: No antigen is known for it.

The protocol was immunoSEQ multiplex PCR, while the TCRdb copy is restricted to in-frame clones and leaves out a portion. The table shows about 2,100,000 clones, with 85% to 95% occurring only once. CDR3 length equals 14 residues. CDR1 MDHEN and CDR2 SYDVKM come from the germline V gene. Trimming cost V 5 bases and J 4 bases; bases outside gene matches: 4. Points from the study as a whole: Rarefaction analysis demonstrated incomplete sorted-subset sequencing notwithstanding large depth.

This sequence originates from a young man in good health. Some clones in this sample may be carry-over from other donors' samples. The rearrangement joins TRBV28 to TRBJ1-5; TRBD1 aligns across 8 bases. The sample consisted of naive CD8+ T cells from PBMCs. In nucleotides, the CDR3 is TGTGCCAGCAGTCGGACAGGGCTAAATCAGCCCCAGCATTTT. Translation gives CASSRTGLNQPQHF.